Detailed here is one TCR beta chain. These data are taken from a study of blood T cell repertoires in COVID-19. The wider study: Researchers got acute and convalescent COVID-19 samples from the United States, Italy and Spain. T cells, B-cell-depleted T cells, or PBMCs supplied cDNA or gDNA.

How the authors handled the data: Nucleated cell counts were estimated from reference gene primer amplification. The protocol was immunoSEQ multiplex PCR, while the TCRdb copy is restricted to in-frame clones and leaves out a portion. V and J calls and clone size are as listed in that table; D and trimming were resolved from the DNA. Of hundreds of thousands of clones in the sample, 75% to 90% were seen once. The CDR3 length is 16 residues. V dropped 10 bases and J dropped 5; count of bases not matched to a gene: 13. CDR1 is KGHDR and CDR2 is SFDVKD in the germline V gene. The TCR sequence derives from a woman between 65 and 79 years old with COVID-19, enrolled during active disease. Input material: peripheral blood. V usage is TRBV24-1 and J usage is TRBJ2-5; TRBD1 agrees at 12 bases. The CDR3 region has the DNA TGTGCCACTGGAACCGACGGGACAGGGGGCCGGGAGACCCAGTACTTC. It yields the protein CATGTDGTGGRETQYF.